Listed below are T cell receptor beta chains from one sample, sequenced in a study of Tregs in tolerant kidney transplant recipients. The assay was immunoSEQ multiplex PCR, and TCRdb's table has in-frame clones only and misses some. The sample includes around 230,000 clones, roughly four fifths of them seen just once. Sample: CD4+ T cells from blood. The receptors stem from a human donor in good health. Both conserved end residues are part of each CDR3. D genes are given only for firm matches. Where a row states a size, it is once, few, many or the class of an expanded clone; other rows omit it.

>TRBJ2-7|few|TRBV5-1|TRBD1
CASSLGQGATYEQYF
TGCGCCAGCAGCTTGGGACAGGGAGCCACCTACGAGCAGTACTTC
>TRBJ2-3|-|TRBV29-1|-
CSVGSSGEEYF
TGCAGCGTTGGGTCCAGCGGAGAGGAGTATTTT
>TRBJ1-2|-|TRBV19|-
CASSTLPTSVGYGYTF
TGTGCCAGTAGTACCCTCCCGACATCGGTCGGCTATGGCTACACCTTC
>TRBJ1-1|-|TRBV28|-
CASSLRAPPEAFF
TGTGCCAGCAGTTTAAGGGCCCCCCCTGAAGCTTTCTTT
>TRBJ1-6|-|TRBV7-3|TRBD1
CASSPRQGGDSPLHF
TGTGCCAGCAGCCCTCGACAGGGGGGCGATTCACCCCTCCACTTT
>TRBJ2-5|-|TRBV2|TRBD2
CASREGGGVETQYF
TGTGCCAGCAGGGAAGGCGGGGGGGTGGAGACCCAGTACTTC
>TRBJ1-5|-|TRBV28|TRBD1
CASGVGTGGNQPQHF
TGTGCCAGCGGAGTAGGGACAGGGGGCAATCAGCCCCAGCATTTT
>TRBJ2-5|-|TRBV7-7|TRBD1
CASSPGQGGETQYF
TGTGCCAGCAGCCCCGGACAGGGGGGAGAGACCCAGTACTTC
>TRBJ2-3|-|TRBV5-1|TRBD1
CASSFYAQGARTDTQYF
TGCGCCAGCAGCTTCTATGCACAGGGGGCGCGGACAGATACGCAGTATTTT
>TRBJ2-3|-|TRBV20-1|-
CSAQGTDTQYF
TGCAGTGCCCAGGGGACAGATACGCAGTATTTT
>TRBJ1-3|-|TRBV11-2|-
CASSRTRGSGNTIYF
TGTGCCAGCAGCCGAACGAGGGGCTCTGGAAACACCATATATTTT
>TRBJ1-1|-|TRBV15|-
CATSRELLNTEAFF
TGTGCCACCAGCAGAGAACTGCTGAACACTGAAGCTTTCTTT
>TRBJ1-4|-|TRBV4-1|-
CASSQDWGAGKLFF
TGCGCCAGCAGCCAAGACTGGGGGGCGGGAAAACTGTTTTTT
>TRBJ2-3|-|TRBV5-6|-
CASSLVLYTDTQYF
TGTGCCAGCAGCTTGGTACTTTACACAGATACGCAGTATTTT
>TRBJ2-4|-|TRBV6-5|TRBD2
CASKQAGLGKNIQYF
TGTGCCAGCAAACAAGCGGGATTAGGCAAAAACATTCAGTACTTC
>TRBJ2-5|-|TRBV15|-
CATSRDGLAHETQYF
TGTGCCACCAGCAGAGATGGGCTAGCACACGAGACCCAGTACTTC
>TRBJ2-5|-|TRBV5-1|-
CASSLDQGTGTQYF
TGCGCCAGCAGCTTGGATCAGGGGACGGGGACCCAGTACTTC
>TRBJ1-5|-|TRBV7-6|-
CASSRTGIGNQPQHF
TGTGCCAGCAGCCGAACAGGGATAGGCAATCAGCCCCAGCATTTT
>TRBJ1-4|-|TRBV19|-
CASRGYTNEKLFF
TGTGCCAGTAGGGGGTATACTAATGAAAAACTGTTTTTT
>TRBJ2-7|-|TRBV6-1|-
CAAGAYDYEQYF
TGTGCCGCCGGTGCTTACGACTACGAGCAGTACTTC
>TRBJ1-2|once|TRBV6-5|-
CASRTGPSPYGYTF
TGTGCCAGCAGAACAGGGCCCTCCCCCTATGGCTACACCTTC
>TRBJ1-1|-|TRBV12-2|-
CASRLGGTGQNTEAFF
TGTGCAAGTCGCTTAGGGGGGACAGGGCAGAACACTGAAGCTTTCTTT
>TRBJ2-1|-|TRBV5-1|-
CASSIRTDTNAQFF
TGCGCCAGCAGCATAAGGACAGATACGAATGCGCAGTTCTTC
>TRBJ2-2|-|TRBV19|-
CASSIVRSYTGELFF
TGTGCCAGTAGTATAGTACGGAGTTACACCGGGGAGCTGTTTTTT
>TRBJ2-1|-|TRBV5-1|TRBD2
CASSGLAGGFNEQFF
TGCGCCAGCAGCGGTCTAGCGGGGGGGTTTAATGAGCAGTTCTTC
>TRBJ1-3|-|TRBV7-2|-
CASSLTSGNTIYF
TGTGCCAGCAGCTTAACCTCTGGAAACACCATATATTTT
>TRBJ2-2|-|TRBV11-3|-
CASSSGPNTGELFF
TGTGCCAGCAGCTCGGGCCCGAACACCGGGGAGCTGTTTTTT
>TRBJ2-5|once|TRBV18|TRBD2
CASSPRGLAGGRLEETQYF
TGTGCCAGCTCACCCAGAGGCCTAGCGGGAGGGCGATTGGAAGAGACCCAGTACTTC
>TRBJ2-1|-|TRBV2|TRBD2
CASSPTSGRELSNEQFF
TGTGCCAGCAGTCCGACTAGCGGGAGGGAATTGAGCAATGAGCAGTTCTTC
>TRBJ1-1|-|TRBV18|-
CASSPSGGRRTEAFF
TGTGCCAGCTCACCTTCAGGTGGGCGGAGGACTGAAGCTTTCTTT
>TRBJ2-7|-|TRBV23-1|TRBD1
CASSDGTGGHEQYF
TGCGCCAGCAGCGACGGGACAGGGGGCCACGAGCAGTACTTC
>TRBJ1-6|once|TRBV5-8|-
CASSLLGLNSPLHF
TGTGCCAGCAGCTTGTTAGGTCTTAATTCACCCCTCCACTTT
>TRBJ2-7|-|TRBV6-4|-
CASGEGDYQYEQYF
TGTGCCAGCGGCGAGGGGGACTACCAATACGAGCAGTACTTC
>TRBJ2-2|once|TRBV25-1|TRBD1
CASSEAGGPDGELFF
TGTGCCAGCAGTGAGGCAGGGGGCCCGGACGGGGAGCTGTTTTTT
>TRBJ1-2|few|TRBV6-5|-
CASSYSRGRLHGYTF
TGTGCCAGCAGTTATTCACGGGGGCGTTTACATGGCTACACCTTC
>TRBJ1-4|-|TRBV18|-
CASSPQGREKLFF
TGTGCCAGCTCACCACAGGGGCGTGAAAAACTGTTTTTT
>TRBJ1-1|once|TRBV27|TRBD1
CASSPRQGEVAFF
TGTGCCAGCAGTCCCCGACAGGGTGAAGTAGCTTTCTTT
>TRBJ2-2|-|TRBV18|-
CASSPDRTNTGELFF
TGTGCCAGCTCTCCCGACAGGACGAACACCGGGGAGCTGTTTTTT
>TRBJ2-7|-|TRBV7-6|-
CASSLGGLWGRNSYEQYF
TGTGCCAGCAGCTTAGGGGGACTTTGGGGGAGAAACTCCTACGAGCAGTACTTC
>TRBJ2-6|few|TRBV5-1|-
CASSLGNSGANVLTF
TGCGCCAGCAGCTTGGGCAACTCTGGGGCCAACGTCCTGACTTTC
>TRBJ2-7|-|TRBV5-1|TRBD1
CASSIGDRWSSYEQYF
TGCGCCAGCAGCATTGGGGACAGGTGGAGCTCCTACGAGCAGTACTTC
>TRBJ1-1|few|TRBV7-9|-
CASSLQGNTEAFF
TGTGCCAGCAGCTTACAGGGAAACACTGAAGCTTTCTTT
>TRBJ1-6|-|TRBV6-5|-
CASSYFPRGWGSPLHF
TGTGCCAGCAGTTACTTCCCGCGTGGTTGGGGCTCACCCCTCCACTTT
>TRBJ2-5|-|TRBV2|-
CASSDTGGLQETQYF
TGTGCCAGCAGTGATACAGGAGGGCTTCAAGAGACCCAGTACTTC
>TRBJ2-3|-|TRBV29-1|TRBD1
CSVLTGTGVTDTQYF
TGCAGCGTCTTGACCGGGACAGGGGTAACAGATACGCAGTATTTT
>TRBJ2-5|-|TRBV18|TRBD2
CASSPWSGAGAEETQYF
TGTGCCAGCTCACCATGGTCCGGGGCGGGAGCGGAAGAGACCCAGTACTTC
>TRBJ1-2|-|TRBV13|-
CASSFRTIRDYGYTF
TGCGCCAGCAGCTTCCGGACCATCCGGGACTATGGCTACACCTTC
>TRBJ2-4|-|TRBV5-5|TRBD1
CASSPPPRGQGNIQYF
TGTGCCAGCAGCCCGCCACCCCGAGGACAGGGCAACATTCAGTACTTC
>TRBJ1-1|once|TRBV5-5|-
CASSSPGRGTEAFF
TGTGCCAGCAGCTCTCCGGGGAGGGGCACTGAAGCTTTCTTT
>TRBJ2-3|-|TRBV19|TRBD2
CASSQGLTTVRTQYF
TGTGCCAGTAGCCAGGGACTAACCACCGTCAGGACGCAGTATTTT
>TRBJ2-2|-|TRBV7-3|-
CASSLGFDTGELFF
TGTGCCAGCAGCTTAGGTTTTGACACCGGGGAGCTGTTTTTT
>TRBJ1-1|-|TRBV5-1|-
CASSLAKGTEAFF
TGCGCCAGCAGCTTGGCCAAAGGGACTGAAGCTTTCTTT
>TRBJ1-1|-|TRBV19|-
CASRMGRVNTEAFF
TGTGCCAGTAGGATGGGCAGGGTGAACACTGAAGCTTTCTTT
>TRBJ1-1|-|TRBV4-1|-
CASSQGRAGIRTEAFF
TGCGCCAGCAGCCAAGGTAGGGCAGGCATTCGCACTGAAGCTTTCTTT
>TRBJ2-7|-|TRBV6-5|TRBD2
CASTGTIYSYEQYF
TGTGCCAGCACCGGGACTATCTACTCCTACGAGCAGTACTTC